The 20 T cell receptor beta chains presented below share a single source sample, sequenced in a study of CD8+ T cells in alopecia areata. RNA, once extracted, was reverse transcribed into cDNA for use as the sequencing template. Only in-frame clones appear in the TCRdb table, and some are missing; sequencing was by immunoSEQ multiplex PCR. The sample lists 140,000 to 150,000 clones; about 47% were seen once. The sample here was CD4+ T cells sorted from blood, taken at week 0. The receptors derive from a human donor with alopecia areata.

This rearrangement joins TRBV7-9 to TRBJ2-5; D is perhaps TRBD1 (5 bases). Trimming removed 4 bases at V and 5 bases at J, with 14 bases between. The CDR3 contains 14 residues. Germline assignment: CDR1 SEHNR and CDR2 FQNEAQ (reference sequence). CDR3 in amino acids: CASSYRTPTETQYF. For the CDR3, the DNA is TGTGCCAGCAGCTATCGGACACCCACGGAGACCCAGTACTTC.

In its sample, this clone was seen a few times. The CDR3 DNA reads TGTGCCACCAGCAGAGTGTATGGCGGGAGGGGGAATGAGCAGTTCTTC. Translated, it gives CATSRVYGGRGNEQFF. This sequence joins TRBV15 and TRBJ2-1; 9 bases fit TRBD2. The CDR3 totals 16 residues. The V and J ends lost 1 base and 7 bases, in that order; junction bases with no gene match: 8. CDR1 LNHNV and CDR2 YYDKDF come from the germline V gene (reference sequence).

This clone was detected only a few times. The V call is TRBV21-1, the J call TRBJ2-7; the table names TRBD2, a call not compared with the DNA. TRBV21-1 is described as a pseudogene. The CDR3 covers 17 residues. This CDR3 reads CASSKPPPVAGVDEQYF. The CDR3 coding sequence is TGTGCCAGCAGCAAACCCCCCCCCGTAGCGGGAGTCGACGAGCAGTACTTC.

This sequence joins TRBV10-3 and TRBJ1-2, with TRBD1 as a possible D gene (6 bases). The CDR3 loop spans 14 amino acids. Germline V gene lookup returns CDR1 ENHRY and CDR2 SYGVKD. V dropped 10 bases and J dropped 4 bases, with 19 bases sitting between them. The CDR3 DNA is TGTGCCACCCGATCGAGAGAACAGGGCTATGGCTACACCTTC. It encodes CATRSREQGYGYTF.

DNA for the CDR3: TGTGCCAGCAGCTTATCGTGGACCCAGTACTTC. Encoded protein: CASSLSWTQYF. V and J are TRBV7-8 and TRBJ2-5; D is uncertain. CDR3 length: 11 amino acids. The germline V gene has CDR1 SGHVS and CDR2 FQNEAQ. Between the trimmed V and J ends, which lost 2 bases and 7 bases, there was a span of 5 bases.

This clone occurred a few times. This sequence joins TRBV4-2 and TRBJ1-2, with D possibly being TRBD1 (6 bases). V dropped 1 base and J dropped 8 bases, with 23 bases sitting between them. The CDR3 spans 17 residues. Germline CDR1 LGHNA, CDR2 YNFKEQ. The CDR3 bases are TGTGCCAGCAGCCAAGTGGGGGGGCAGGGCGTTATTCCCGGCTACACCTTC. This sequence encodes CASSQVGGQGVIPGYTF.

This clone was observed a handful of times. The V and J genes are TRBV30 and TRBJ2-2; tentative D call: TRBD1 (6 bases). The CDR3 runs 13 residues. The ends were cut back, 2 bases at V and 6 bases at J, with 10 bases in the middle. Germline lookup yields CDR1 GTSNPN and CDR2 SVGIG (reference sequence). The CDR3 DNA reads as TGTGCCTGGAGTCGGACAGTAGCCGGGGAGCTGTTTTTT. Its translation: CAWSRTVAGELFF.

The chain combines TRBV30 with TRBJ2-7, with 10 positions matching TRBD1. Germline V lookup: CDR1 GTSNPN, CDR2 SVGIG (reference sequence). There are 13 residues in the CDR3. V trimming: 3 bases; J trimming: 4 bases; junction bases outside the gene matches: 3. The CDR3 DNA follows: TGTGCCTGGAGGACAGGGGGCTTGTACGAGCAGTACTTC. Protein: CAWRTGGLYEQYF.

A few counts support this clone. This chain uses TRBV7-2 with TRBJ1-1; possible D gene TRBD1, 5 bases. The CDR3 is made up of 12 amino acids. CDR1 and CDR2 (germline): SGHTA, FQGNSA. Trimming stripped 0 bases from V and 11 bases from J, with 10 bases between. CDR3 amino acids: CASSLAGTQAFF. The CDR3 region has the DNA TGTGCCAGCAGCTTAGCAGGGACGCAGGCTTTCTTT. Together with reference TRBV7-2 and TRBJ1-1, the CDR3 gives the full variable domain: GAGVSQSPSNKVTEKGKDVELRCDPISGHTALYWYRQSLGQGLEFLIYFQGNSAPDKSGLPSDRFSAERTGGSVSTLTIQRTQQEDSAVYLCASSLAGTQAFFGQGTRLTVV.

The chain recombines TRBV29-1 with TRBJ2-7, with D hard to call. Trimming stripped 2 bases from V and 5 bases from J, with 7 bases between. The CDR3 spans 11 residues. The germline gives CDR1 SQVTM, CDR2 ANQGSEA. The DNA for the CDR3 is TGCAGCGTTGAAAGCAGGAACGAGCAGTACTTC. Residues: CSVESRNEQYF.

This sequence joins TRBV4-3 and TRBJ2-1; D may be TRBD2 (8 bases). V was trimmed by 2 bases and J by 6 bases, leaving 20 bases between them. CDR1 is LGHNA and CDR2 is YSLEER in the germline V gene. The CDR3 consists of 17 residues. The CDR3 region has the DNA TGCGCCAGCAGCCAAAGGGGGCGGGAGGTCGCCGGCAATGAGCAGTTCTTC. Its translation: CASSQRGREVAGNEQFF.

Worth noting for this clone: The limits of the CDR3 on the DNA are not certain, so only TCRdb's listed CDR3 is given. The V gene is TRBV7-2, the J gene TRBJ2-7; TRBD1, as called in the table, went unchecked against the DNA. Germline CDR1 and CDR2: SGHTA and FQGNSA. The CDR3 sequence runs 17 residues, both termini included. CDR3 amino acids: CASSLGFGPGFGYEQYF.

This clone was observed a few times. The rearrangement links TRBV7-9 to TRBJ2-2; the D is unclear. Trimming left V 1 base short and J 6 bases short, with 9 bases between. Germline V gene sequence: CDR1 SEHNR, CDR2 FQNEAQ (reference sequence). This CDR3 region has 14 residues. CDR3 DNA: TGTGCCAGCAGCTTAGGTGATGCGCCCGGGGAGCTGTTTTTT. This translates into CASSLGDAPGELFF. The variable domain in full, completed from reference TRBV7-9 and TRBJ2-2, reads DTGVSQNPRHKITKRGQNVTFRCDPISEHNRLYWYRQTLGQGPEFLTYFQNEAQLEKSRLLSDRFSAERPKGSFSTLEIQRTEQGDSAMYLCASSLGDAPGELFFGEGSRLTVL.

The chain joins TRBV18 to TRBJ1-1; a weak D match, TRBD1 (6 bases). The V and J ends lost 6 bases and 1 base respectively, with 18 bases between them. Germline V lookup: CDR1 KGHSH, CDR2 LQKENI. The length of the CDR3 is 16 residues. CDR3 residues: CASSRGDMRENTEAFF. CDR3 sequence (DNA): TGTGCCAGCTCGCGCGGGGACATGAGGGAGAACACTGAAGCTTTCTTT.

The CDR3 loop is CASSGPTSDEQFF. The CDR3 DNA reads as TGTGCCAGCAGTGGACCTACTAGCGATGAGCAGTTCTTC. The chain uses TRBV2 and TRBJ2-1; 7 bases map to TRBD2. The CDR3 totals 13 residues. CDR1 and CDR2 from the germline V gene are SNHLY and FYNNEI. V lost 4 bases and J lost 8; bases outside the gene matches: 5.

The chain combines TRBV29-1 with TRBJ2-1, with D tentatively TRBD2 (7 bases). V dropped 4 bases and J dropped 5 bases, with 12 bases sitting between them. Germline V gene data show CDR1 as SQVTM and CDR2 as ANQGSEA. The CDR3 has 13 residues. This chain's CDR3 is CSVVGGRNNEQFF. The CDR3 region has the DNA TGCAGCGTTGTCGGGGGGCGGAACAATGAGCAGTTCTTC.

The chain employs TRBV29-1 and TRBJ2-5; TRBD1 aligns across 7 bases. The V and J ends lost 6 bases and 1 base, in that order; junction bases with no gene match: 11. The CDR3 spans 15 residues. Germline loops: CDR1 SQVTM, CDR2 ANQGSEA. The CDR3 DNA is TGCAGCGTGGAAATTACAGGGGACCCCCAAGAGACCCAGTACTTC. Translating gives CSVEITGDPQETQYF.

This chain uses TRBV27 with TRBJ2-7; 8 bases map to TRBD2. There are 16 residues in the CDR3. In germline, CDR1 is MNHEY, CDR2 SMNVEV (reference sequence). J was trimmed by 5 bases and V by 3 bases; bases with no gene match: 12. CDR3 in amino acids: CASSFVGAGVDHEQYF. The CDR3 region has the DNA TGTGCCAGCAGTTTTGTGGGAGCGGGAGTGGACCACGAGCAGTACTTC.

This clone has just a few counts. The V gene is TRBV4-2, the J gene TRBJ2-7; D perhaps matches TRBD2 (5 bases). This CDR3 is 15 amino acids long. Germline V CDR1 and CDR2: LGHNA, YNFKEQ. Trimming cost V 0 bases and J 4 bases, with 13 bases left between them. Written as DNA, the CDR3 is TGTGCCAGCAGCCAAGATGCCAGCGGAGGTTACGAGCAGTACTTC. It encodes CASSQDASGGYEQYF.

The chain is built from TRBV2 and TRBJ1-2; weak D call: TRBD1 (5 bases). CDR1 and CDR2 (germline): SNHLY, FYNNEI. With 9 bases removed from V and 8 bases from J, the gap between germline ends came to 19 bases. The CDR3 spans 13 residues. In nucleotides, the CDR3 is TGTGCCAGTATTCCGGGACCACCGTTGGGCTACACCTTC. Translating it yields CASIPGPPLGYTF.